Each of the 31 T cell receptor beta chains below was sequenced from the same sample in a study of T cell responses to AZD1222 COVID-19 vaccine. Assay used: immunoSEQ multiplex PCR; TCRdb lists only in-frame clones, some missing. Of some 150,000 clones detected, roughly 88% appear once; the ten largest clones hold roughly 4%. Source: peripheral blood, taken 28 days after the second AZD1222 dose. All receptors derive from an adult who received the AZD1222 COVID-19 vaccine.

This rearrangement joins TRBV6-5 to TRBJ2-2, with D perhaps matching TRBD1 (6 bases). The germline V gene has CDR1 MNHEY and CDR2 SVGAGI. The CDR3 is made up of 16 amino acids. V was pared by 0 bases and J by 2 bases, with 10 bases between. The DNA of the CDR3 is TGTGCCAGCAGTTACTCGACAGGAGCTAACACCGGGGAGCTGTTTTTT. Translation: CASSYSTGANTGELFF.

The CDR3 sequence: CASSVAFRADTIYF. CDR3 bases: TGTGCCAGCAGCGTAGCTTTCAGGGCAGACACCATATATTTT. The chain recombines TRBV9 with TRBJ1-3; D is possibly TRBD1 (5 bases). Germline CDR1 reads SGDLS; CDR2 reads YYNGEE. Trimming pared 0 bases from V and 8 bases from J, leaving 12 bases between. The CDR3 length is 14 residues.

The chain employs TRBV5-1 and TRBJ2-3; TRBD2 matches at 9 bases. The ends lost 4 bases at V and 4 bases at J; junction bases unmatched: 13. Germline V gene lookup returns CDR1 SGHRS and CDR2 YFSETQ. The CDR3 sequence is 17 residues long. The CDR3 spells CASSPSHSGGASDTQYF. The CDR3 bases are TGCGCCAGCAGCCCAAGCCATAGCGGGGGTGCGTCAGATACGCAGTATTTT.

This clone appeared a few times. The rearrangement uses TRBV5-1 and TRBJ2-2; 15 positions agree with TRBD2. Losses at the gene ends were 4 bases for V and 4 bases for J; bases not matched to a gene: 8. This CDR3 is built from 18 residues. Germline V gene lookup returns CDR1 SGHRS and CDR2 YFSETQ. CDR3 coding DNA: TGCGCCAGCAGCCCCGGGACTAGCGGGGGGACTTCCACCGGGGAGCTGTTTTTT. This translates into CASSPGTSGGTSTGELFF. The full variable domain, completed using reference TRBV5-1 and TRBJ2-2, is KAGVTQTPRYLIKTRGQQVTLSCSPISGHRSVSWYQQTPGQGLQFLFEYFSETQRNKGNFPGRFSGRQFSNSRSEMNVSTLELGDSALYLCASSPGTSGGTSTGELFFGEGSRLTVL.

The chain couples TRBV6-4 to TRBJ1-1; no definite D call. Germline V gene lookup returns CDR1 MRHNA and CDR2 SNTAGT. The ends were cut back, 4 bases at V and 1 base at J, with 7 bases in the middle. The CDR3 has 13 amino acids. In DNA form, the CDR3 reads TGTGCCAGCAGTGCCACAGCGAACACTGAAGCTTTCTTT. Protein product: CASSATANTEAFF.

This clone was counted between two and nine times. The CDR3 coding sequence is TGTGCCAGCAGCTCCGGACTAGCGGGGGCGGGGGAGCTGTTTTTT. It yields the protein CASSSGLAGAGELFF. The V and J genes are TRBV11-2 and TRBJ2-2; 13 bases are shared with TRBD2. CDR1 is SGHAT, CDR2 FQNNGV, per germline. Germline trimming cut 4 bases from V and 8 bases from J; bases unmatched to any gene: 4. This CDR3 region has 15 residues.

The rearrangement uses TRBV7-3 and TRBJ2-7; D assignment may be TRBD1 or TRBD2 (5 bases each). V was shortened by 1 base and J by 5 bases, with 6 bases between the two germline ends. There are 12 residues in the CDR3. In germline, CDR1 is SGHTA, CDR2 FQGTGA. The CDR3 region is CASSLMGDEQYF. The CDR3 bases are TGTGCCAGCAGCTTAATGGGGGACGAGCAGTACTTC. The full variable domain, its missing parts supplied by reference TRBV7-3 and TRBJ2-7, is GAGVSQTPSNKVTEKGKYVELRCDPISGHTALYWYRQSLGQGPEFLIYFQGTGAADDSGLPNDRFFAVRPEGSVSTLKIQRTERGDSAVYLCASSLMGDEQYFGPGTRLTVT.

The CDR3 coding sequence is TGTGCCAGCAGTCAACAGGGTTCCCAATCCTACGAGCAGTACTTC. It yields the protein CASSQQGSQSYEQYF. J is TRBJ2-7 and V is TRBV25-1; a weak D match, TRBD1 (6 bases). In germline, CDR1 is MGHDK, CDR2 SYGVNS. The CDR3 length is 15 residues. Trimming cost V 5 bases and J 1 base, with 15 bases left between them.

The CDR3: CASSLDWSQPQHF. CDR3 in DNA: TGCGCCAGCAGCTTGGACTGGAGTCAGCCCCAGCATTTT. This rearrangement joins TRBV5-1 to TRBJ1-5; D gene ambiguous. The CDR3 contains 13 residues. V was pared by 0 bases and J by 6 bases, with 7 bases between. Germline CDR1 reads SGHRS; CDR2 reads YFSETQ.

V and J are TRBV14 and TRBJ2-3; D gene unclear. The CDR3 loop spans 13 amino acids. Germline-derived CDR1 and CDR2 are SGHDN and FVKESK. The V end was cut by 3 bases, the J end by 1 base, with 5 bases between. The CDR3 sequence: CASSQQGTDTQYF. CDR3 nucleotides: TGTGCCAGCAGCCAGCAGGGCACAGATACGCAGTATTTT.

V and J are TRBV2 and TRBJ1-5; no clear D. The CDR3 loop spans 14 amino acids. V lost 2 bases and J 0 bases, leaving 5 bases between the germline ends. Germline lookup yields CDR1 SNHLY and CDR2 FYNNEI. The CDR3 DNA reads TGTGCCAGCAGTGAATACGGTAGCAATCAGCCCCAGCATTTT. Amino acids: CASSEYGSNQPQHF.

The V call is TRBV12-3 or TRBV12-4, the J call TRBJ2-2; no clear D gene. The CDR3 spans 13 residues. V lost 8 bases and J lost 1, with 8 bases in between. CDR3 loop: CASQYGNTGELFF. The CDR3 bases are TGTGCCAGCCAATACGGGAACACCGGGGAGCTGTTTTTT.

This chain joins TRBV11-3 and TRBJ1-6, with D perhaps TRBD1 (6 bases). CDR3 length: 14 residues. Looked up from germline, CDR1 is SGHNT and CDR2 is YENEEA. Trimming stripped 2 bases from V and 7 bases from J, with 9 bases between. CDR3 loop: CASSLRGQNSPLHF. CDR3 nucleotides: TGTGCCAGCAGCTTACGGGGACAAAATTCACCCCTCCACTTT. Full variable domain (outside the CDR3, taken from reference TRBV11-3 and TRBJ1-6): EAGVVQSPRYKIIEKKQPVAFWCNPISGHNTLYWYLQNLGQGPELLIRYENEEAVDDSQLPKDRFSAERLKGVDSTLKIQPAELGDSAVYLCASSLRGQNSPLHFGNGTRLTVT.

The rearrangement links TRBV20-1 to TRBJ1-6; D is possibly TRBD1 (5 bases). Looked up from germline, CDR1 is DFQATT and CDR2 is SNEGSKA (reference sequence). This CDR3 is 13 amino acids long. Trimming took 3 bases from V and 8 from J, leaving 11 bases between them. CDR3 residues: CSASPRVDSPLHF. The CDR3 nucleotides are TGCAGTGCTAGTCCCAGGGTTGATTCACCCCTCCACTTT.

V and J are TRBV6-5 and TRBJ1-6; a possible D gene is TRBD1 (6 bases). CDR1 is MNHEY and CDR2 is SVGAGI in the germline V gene. V gave up 8 bases and J gave up 3 bases, with 11 bases separating them. The CDR3 has 14 residues. The chain's CDR3 is CASEKGVYNSPLHF. The DNA of the CDR3 is TGTGCCAGCGAGAAGGGGGTCTATAATTCACCCCTCCACTTT.

This chain links TRBV18 with TRBJ1-2; D remains ambiguous. Germline V CDR1 and CDR2: KGHSH, LQKENI. The CDR3 loop spans 16 amino acids. Trimming took 2 bases from V and 8 from J, leaving 21 bases between them. In DNA, the CDR3 is TGTGCCAGCTCACCAACCGACGACCCCACCCGCAGGGGCTACACCTTC. Translation gives CASSPTDDPTRRGYTF.

V and J are TRBV5-1 and TRBJ2-7, with 11 nucleotides matching TRBD2. After removal of 4 bases from V and 3 bases from J, the junction contained 9 bases not matched to a gene. CDR1 and CDR2 (germline): SGHRS, YFSETQ. The CDR3 extends over 16 amino acids. The CDR3 is CASSPGEGLAGYEQYF. The CDR3 bases are TGCGCCAGCAGCCCCGGTGAAGGACTAGCGGGCTACGAGCAGTACTTC.

The chain carries TRBV2 and TRBJ2-4; D is unclear. V was trimmed by 4 bases and J by 6 bases, leaving 1 base between them. The CDR3 totals 10 residues. Germline CDR1 is SNHLY and CDR2 is FYNNEI. The DNA of the CDR3 is TGTGCCAGCAGTGGAAACATTCAGTACTTC. It codes for CASSGNIQYF.

The chain employs TRBV7-9 and TRBJ1-2; D perhaps matches TRBD1 (5 bases). Trimming took off 5 bases at V and 6 bases at J, with 19 bases between the two ends. The CDR3 is 15 amino acids. Germline assignment: CDR1 SEHNR and CDR2 FQNEAQ (reference sequence). The CDR3 DNA sequence: TGTGCCAGCAGCCCCCAGCTAGGAGGGGCCCATGGCTACACCTTC. This encodes CASSPQLGGAHGYTF.

This rearrangement joins TRBV4-1 to TRBJ2-1, with 9 bases matching TRBD2. CDR1 is MGHRA, CDR2 YSYEKL, per germline. After removal of 8 bases from V and 8 bases from J, the junction contained 10 bases not matched to a gene. CDR3 size: 14 residues. CDR3 DNA: TGCGCCAGCTCCGACGCGGGGGGGCTCTATGAGCAGTTCTTC. It translates to CASSDAGGLYEQFF.

The chain is built from TRBV7-8 and TRBJ1-5; maybe TRBD1 (5 bases). Trimming cost V 1 base and J 6 bases, with 7 bases left between them. This CDR3 spans 13 amino acids. Looked up from germline, CDR1 is SGHVS and CDR2 is FQNEAQ. The CDR3 DNA reads TGTGCCAGCAGCTTAGGAGGGACTCAGCCCCAGCATTTT. Residues: CASSLGGTQPQHF.

This clone has only one observation. The chain joins TRBV12-3 or TRBV12-4 to TRBJ1-1, with D maybe TRBD1 (5 bases). Trimming shortened V by 1 base and J by 10 bases, and 10 bases separated the two germline ends. This CDR3 region has 12 residues. The CDR3 protein is CASSLGPGGAFF. The DNA of the CDR3 is TGTGCCAGCAGTTTAGGCCCCGGGGGAGCTTTCTTT.

This chain uses TRBV7-6 with TRBJ2-3, with TRBD1 matching 10 bases. CDR1 and CDR2 from the germline V gene are SGHVS and FNYEAQ. CDR3 length equals 15 residues. V lost 6 bases and J lost 5; bases outside the gene matches: 8. DNA for the CDR3: TGTGCCAGCAGACCAGACAGGGGGCATGGAGATACGCAGTATTTT. Its translation is CASRPDRGHGDTQYF. The complete variable domain, with remaining parts taken from reference TRBV7-6 and TRBJ2-3, reads GAGVSQSPRYKVTKRGQDVALRCDPISGHVSLYWYRQALGQGPEFLTYFNYEAQQDKSGLPNDRFSAERPEGSISTLTIQRTEQRDSAMYRCASRPDRGHGDTQYFGPGTRLTVL.

The chain is built from TRBV7-6 and TRBJ2-7; D is undetermined. The CDR3 consists of 11 residues. V was pared by 4 bases and J by 6 bases, with 7 bases between. Germline V CDR1 and CDR2: SGHVS, FNYEAQ. The CDR3 loop is CASSYFGEQYF. CDR3 in DNA: TGTGCCAGCAGCTATTTTGGCGAGCAGTACTTC.

The chain employs TRBV19 and TRBJ2-2; TRBD1 might be the D (6 bases). The CDR3 length is 14 residues. The germline V gene has CDR1 LNHDA and CDR2 SQIVND (reference sequence). V shed 7 bases and J shed 2 bases, with 11 bases lying between them. The CDR3 region has the DNA TGTGCCAGTAACCCAGGGGTAAACACCGGGGAGCTGTTTTTT. Amino acid sequence: CASNPGVNTGELFF.

This rearrangement joins TRBV3-1 (or the pseudogene TRBV3-2) to TRBJ2-7, with D unresolved. The V gene lost 0 bases and the J gene lost 2 bases, with 11 bases spanning the gap. This CDR3 has 15 residues. Per the germline V gene, CDR1 is LGHDT and CDR2 is YNNKEL (reference sequence). CDR3 region: CASSQDTSSPYEQYF. The CDR3 bases are TGTGCCAGCAGCCAAGATACAAGTTCTCCCTACGAGCAGTACTTC.

This rearrangement joins TRBV6-2 or TRBV6-3 to TRBJ2-1; D possibly matches TRBD1 or TRBD2 (6 bases each). Trimming stripped 2 bases from V and 4 bases from J, with 15 bases between. CDR1 is MNHEY and CDR2 is SVGEGT in the germline V gene. This CDR3 contains 16 residues. CDR3 coding DNA: TGTGCCAGCAGTTACCTACCGGGGGCCCCTTACAATGAGCAGTTCTTC. Protein product: CASSYLPGAPYNEQFF.

CDR3 sequence (DNA): TGTGCCAGCAGCTTAACGGGACAGGGCAATGAGCAGTTCTTC. Protein sequence: CASSLTGQGNEQFF. The V and J genes are TRBV11-3 and TRBJ2-1, with 9 nucleotides matching TRBD1. The trim removed 2 bases at V and 6 bases at J, leaving 2 bases unmatched. The CDR3 is made up of 14 amino acids. CDR1 is SGHNT and CDR2 is YENEEA in the germline V gene.

The chain recombines TRBV3-1 (or the pseudogene TRBV3-2) with TRBJ2-2; 7 positions match TRBD2. The length of the CDR3 is 16 residues. Germline CDR1 and CDR2: LGHDT and YNNKEL (reference sequence). Unmatched junction bases numbered 5, after V lost 2 bases and J lost 2 bases. Written as DNA, the CDR3 is TGTGCCAGCAGCCAACATAGCGGGCCCAACACCGGGGAGCTGTTTTTT. This codes for CASSQHSGPNTGELFF.

The chain employs TRBV5-1 and TRBJ1-1; D might be TRBD1 (6 bases). The ends were cut back, 4 bases at V and 2 bases at J, with 15 bases in the middle. There are 15 residues in the CDR3. Germline values: CDR1 SGHRS, CDR2 YFSETQ. The CDR3 coding sequence is TGCGCCAGCAGCCCCAGTCCCGGGACAAACACTGAAGCTTTCTTT. Protein sequence: CASSPSPGTNTEAFF.

The chain couples TRBV5-8 to TRBJ2-7; TRBD1 matches at 7 bases. Germline V CDR1 and CDR2: SGHTS, YDEGEE. The CDR3 is 13 amino acids. Trimming at V came to 3 bases and at J to 3 bases, leaving 3 bases not matched to a gene. The CDR3 here is CASSSGTVYEQYF. The DNA of the CDR3 is TGTGCCAGCAGCTCCGGGACAGTCTACGAGCAGTACTTC.